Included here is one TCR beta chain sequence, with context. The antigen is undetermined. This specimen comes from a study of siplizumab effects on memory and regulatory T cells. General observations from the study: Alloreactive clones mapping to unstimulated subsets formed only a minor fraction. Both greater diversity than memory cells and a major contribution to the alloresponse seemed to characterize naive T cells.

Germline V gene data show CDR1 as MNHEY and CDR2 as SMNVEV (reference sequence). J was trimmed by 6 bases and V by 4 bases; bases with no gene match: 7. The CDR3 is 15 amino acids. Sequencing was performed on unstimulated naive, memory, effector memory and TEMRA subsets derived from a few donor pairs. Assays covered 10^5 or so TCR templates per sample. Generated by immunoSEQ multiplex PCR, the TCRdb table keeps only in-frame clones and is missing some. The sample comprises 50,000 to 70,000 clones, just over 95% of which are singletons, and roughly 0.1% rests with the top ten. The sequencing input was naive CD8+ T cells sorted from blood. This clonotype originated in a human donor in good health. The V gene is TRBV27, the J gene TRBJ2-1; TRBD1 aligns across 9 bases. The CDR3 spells CASSYPGQGSNEQFF. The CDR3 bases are TGTGCCAGCAGTTACCCGGGACAGGGCTCCAATGAGCAGTTCTTC.